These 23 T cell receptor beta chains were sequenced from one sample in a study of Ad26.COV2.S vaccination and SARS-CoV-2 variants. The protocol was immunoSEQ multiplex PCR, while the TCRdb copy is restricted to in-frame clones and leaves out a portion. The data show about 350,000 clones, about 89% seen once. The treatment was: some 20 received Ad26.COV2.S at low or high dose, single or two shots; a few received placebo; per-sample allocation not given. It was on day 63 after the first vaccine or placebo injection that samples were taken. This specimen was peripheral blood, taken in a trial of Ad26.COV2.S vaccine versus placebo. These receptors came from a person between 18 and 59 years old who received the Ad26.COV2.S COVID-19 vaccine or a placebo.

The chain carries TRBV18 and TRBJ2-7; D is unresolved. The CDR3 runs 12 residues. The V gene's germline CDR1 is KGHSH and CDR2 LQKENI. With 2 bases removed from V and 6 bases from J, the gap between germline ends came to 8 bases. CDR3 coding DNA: TGTGCCAGCTCACCAGGGATCGGCGAGCAGTACTTC. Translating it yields CASSPGIGEQYF.

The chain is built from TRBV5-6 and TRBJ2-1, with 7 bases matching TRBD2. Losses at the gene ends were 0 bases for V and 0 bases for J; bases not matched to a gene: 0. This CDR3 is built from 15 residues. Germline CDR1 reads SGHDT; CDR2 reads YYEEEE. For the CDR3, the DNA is TGTGCCAGCAGCTTGGGCGGGGGCTCCTACAATGAGCAGTTCTTC. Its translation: CASSLGGGSYNEQFF. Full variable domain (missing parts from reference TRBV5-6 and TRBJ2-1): DAGVTQSPTHLIKTRGQQVTLRCSPKSGHDTVSWYQQALGQGPQFIFQYYEEEERQRGNFPDRFSGHQFPNYSSELNVNALLLGDSALYLCASSLGGGSYNEQFFGPGTRLTVL.

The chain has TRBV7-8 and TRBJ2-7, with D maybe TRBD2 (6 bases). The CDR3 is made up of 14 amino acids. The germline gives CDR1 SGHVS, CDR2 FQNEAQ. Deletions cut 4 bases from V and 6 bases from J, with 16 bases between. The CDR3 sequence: CASSSGRLSGEQYF. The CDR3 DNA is TGTGCCAGCAGCTCCGGGAGACTATCGGGCGAGCAGTACTTC.

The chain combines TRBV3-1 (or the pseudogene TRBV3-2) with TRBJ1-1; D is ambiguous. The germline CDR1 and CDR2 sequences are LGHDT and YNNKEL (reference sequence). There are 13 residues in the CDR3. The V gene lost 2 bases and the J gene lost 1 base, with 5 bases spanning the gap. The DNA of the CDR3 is TGTGCCAGCAGCCAACTAGGGAACACTGAAGCTTTCTTT. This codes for CASSQLGNTEAFF.

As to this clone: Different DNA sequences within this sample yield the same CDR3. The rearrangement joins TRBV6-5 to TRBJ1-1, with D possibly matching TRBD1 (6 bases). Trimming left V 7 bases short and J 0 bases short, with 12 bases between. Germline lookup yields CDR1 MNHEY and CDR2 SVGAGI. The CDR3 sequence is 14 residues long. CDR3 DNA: TGTGCCAGCACCGCTGACAGGCTGAACACTGAAGCTTTCTTT. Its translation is CASTADRLNTEAFF.

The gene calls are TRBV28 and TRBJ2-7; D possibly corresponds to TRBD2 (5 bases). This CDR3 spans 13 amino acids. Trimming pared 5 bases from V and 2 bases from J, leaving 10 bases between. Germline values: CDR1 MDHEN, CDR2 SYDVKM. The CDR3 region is CASSTTIAYEQYF. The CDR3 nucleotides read TGTGCCAGCAGTACGACTATAGCCTACGAGCAGTACTTC.

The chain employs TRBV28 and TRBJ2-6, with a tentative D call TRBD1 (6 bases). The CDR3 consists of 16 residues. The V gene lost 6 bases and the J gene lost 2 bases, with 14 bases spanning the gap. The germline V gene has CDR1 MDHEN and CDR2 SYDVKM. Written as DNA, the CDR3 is TGTGCCAGCAGATCCCGACAGGAGGCTGGGGCCAACGTCCTGACTTTC. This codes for CASRSRQEAGANVLTF.

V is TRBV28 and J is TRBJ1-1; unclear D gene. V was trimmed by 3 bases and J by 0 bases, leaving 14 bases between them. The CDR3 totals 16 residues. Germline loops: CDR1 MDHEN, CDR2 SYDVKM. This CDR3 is CASSFSTPDLNTEAFF. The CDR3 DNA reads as TGTGCCAGCAGTTTTTCTACCCCAGATTTGAACACTGAAGCTTTCTTT.

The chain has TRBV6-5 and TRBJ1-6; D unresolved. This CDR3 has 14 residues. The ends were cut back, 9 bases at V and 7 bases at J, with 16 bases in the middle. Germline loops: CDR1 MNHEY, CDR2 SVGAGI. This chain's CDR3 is CASTGLNPNSPLHF. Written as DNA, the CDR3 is TGTGCCAGTACTGGTCTGAACCCCAATTCACCCCTCCACTTT.

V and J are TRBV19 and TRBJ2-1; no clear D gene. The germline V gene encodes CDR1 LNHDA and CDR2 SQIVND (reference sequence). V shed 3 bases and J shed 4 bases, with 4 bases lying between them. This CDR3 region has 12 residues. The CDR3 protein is CASSMSYNEQFF. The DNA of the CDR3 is TGTGCCAGTAGTATGTCGTACAATGAGCAGTTCTTC.

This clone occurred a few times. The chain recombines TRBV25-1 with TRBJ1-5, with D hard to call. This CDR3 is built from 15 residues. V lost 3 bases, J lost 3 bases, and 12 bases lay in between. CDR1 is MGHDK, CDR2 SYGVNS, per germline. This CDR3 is CASSDPGDPNQPQHF. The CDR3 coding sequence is TGTGCCAGCAGTGATCCGGGTGACCCCAATCAGCCCCAGCATTTT. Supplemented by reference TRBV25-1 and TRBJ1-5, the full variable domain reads EADIYQTPRYLVIGTGKKITLECSQTMGHDKMYWYQQDPGMELHLIHYSYGVNSTEKGDLSSESTVSRIRTEHFPLTLESARPSHTSQYLCASSDPGDPNQPQHFGDGTRLSIL.

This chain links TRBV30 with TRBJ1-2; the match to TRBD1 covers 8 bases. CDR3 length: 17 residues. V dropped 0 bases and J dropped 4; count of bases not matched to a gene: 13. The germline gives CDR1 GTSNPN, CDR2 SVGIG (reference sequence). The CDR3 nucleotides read TGTGCCTGGAGTGTCCCAGGGGGCGCCGCTCGAGGCTATGGCTACACCTTC. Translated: CAWSVPGGAARGYGYTF. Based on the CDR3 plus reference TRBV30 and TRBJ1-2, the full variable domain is SQTIHQWPATLVQPVGSPLSLECTVEGTSNPNLYWYRQAAGRGLQLLFYSVGIGQISSEVPQNLSASRPQDRQFILSSKKLLLSDSGFYLCAWSVPGGAARGYGYTFGSGTRLTVV.

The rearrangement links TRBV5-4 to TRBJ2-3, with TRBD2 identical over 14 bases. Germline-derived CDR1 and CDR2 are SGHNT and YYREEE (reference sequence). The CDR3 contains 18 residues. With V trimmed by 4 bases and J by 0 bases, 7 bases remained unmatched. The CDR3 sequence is CASSPGTSGGLSTDTQYF. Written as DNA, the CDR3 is TGTGCCAGCAGCCCCGGGACTAGCGGGGGTCTCAGCACAGATACGCAGTATTTT. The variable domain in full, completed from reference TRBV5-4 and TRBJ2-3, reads ETGVTQSPTHLIKTRGQQVTLRCSSQSGHNTVSWYQQALGQGPQFIFQYYREEENGRGNFPPRFSGLQFPNYSSELNVNALELDDSALYLCASSPGTSGGLSTDTQYFGPGTRLTVL.

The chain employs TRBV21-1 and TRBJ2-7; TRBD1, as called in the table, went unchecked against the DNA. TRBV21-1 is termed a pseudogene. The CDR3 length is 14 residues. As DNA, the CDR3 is TGTGCCAGCAGCCGAGACAGGGGACGTAACGAGCAGTACTTC. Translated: CASSRDRGRNEQYF.

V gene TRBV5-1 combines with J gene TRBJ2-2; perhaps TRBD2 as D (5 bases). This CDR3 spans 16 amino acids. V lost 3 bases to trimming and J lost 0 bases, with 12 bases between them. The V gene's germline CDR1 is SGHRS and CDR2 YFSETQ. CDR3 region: CASSSGSSTNTGELFF. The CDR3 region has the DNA TGCGCCAGCAGCTCGGGGAGCTCCACGAACACCGGGGAGCTGTTTTTT.

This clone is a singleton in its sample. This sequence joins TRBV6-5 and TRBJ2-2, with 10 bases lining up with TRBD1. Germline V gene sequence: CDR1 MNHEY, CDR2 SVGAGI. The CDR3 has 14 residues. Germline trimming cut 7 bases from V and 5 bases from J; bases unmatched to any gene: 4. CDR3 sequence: CASMGTGETGELFF. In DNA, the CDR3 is TGTGCCAGCATGGGGACAGGGGAAACCGGGGAGCTGTTTTTT.

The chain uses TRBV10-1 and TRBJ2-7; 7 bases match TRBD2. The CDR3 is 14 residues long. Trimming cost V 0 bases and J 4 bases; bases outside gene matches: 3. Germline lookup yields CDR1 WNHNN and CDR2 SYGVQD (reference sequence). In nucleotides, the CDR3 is TGCGCCAGCAGTGAGTCAGGGCGGGAGTACGAGCAGTACTTC. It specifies CASSESGREYEQYF.

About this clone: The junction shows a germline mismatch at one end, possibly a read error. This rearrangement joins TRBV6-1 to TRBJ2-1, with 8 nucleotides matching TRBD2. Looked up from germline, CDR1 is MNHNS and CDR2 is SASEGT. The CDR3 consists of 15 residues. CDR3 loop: CASSEGLAFYNEQFF. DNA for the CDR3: TGTGCCAGCAGCGAAGGACTAGCCTTCTACAATGAGCAGTTCTTC.

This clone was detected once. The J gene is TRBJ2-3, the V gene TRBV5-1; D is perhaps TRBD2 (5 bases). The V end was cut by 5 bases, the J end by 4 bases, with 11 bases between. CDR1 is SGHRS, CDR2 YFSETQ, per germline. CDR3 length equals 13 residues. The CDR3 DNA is TGCGCCAGCAGGCTGGGAGCCGCAGATACGCAGTATTTT. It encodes CASRLGAADTQYF.

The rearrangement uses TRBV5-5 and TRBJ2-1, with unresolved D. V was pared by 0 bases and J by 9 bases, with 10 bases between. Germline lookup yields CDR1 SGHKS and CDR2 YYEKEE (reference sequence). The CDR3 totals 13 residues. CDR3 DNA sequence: TGTGCCAGCAGCTTGGACGTTGTGAGTGAGCAGTTCTTC. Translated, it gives CASSLDVVSEQFF.

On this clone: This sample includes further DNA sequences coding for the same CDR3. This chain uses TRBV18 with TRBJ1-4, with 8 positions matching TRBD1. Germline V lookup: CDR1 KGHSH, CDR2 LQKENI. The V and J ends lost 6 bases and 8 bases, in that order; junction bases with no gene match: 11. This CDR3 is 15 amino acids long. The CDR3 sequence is CASSPSGQGGEKLFF. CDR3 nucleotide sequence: TGTGCCAGCTCCCCGTCAGGACAGGGCGGCGAAAAACTGTTTTTT.

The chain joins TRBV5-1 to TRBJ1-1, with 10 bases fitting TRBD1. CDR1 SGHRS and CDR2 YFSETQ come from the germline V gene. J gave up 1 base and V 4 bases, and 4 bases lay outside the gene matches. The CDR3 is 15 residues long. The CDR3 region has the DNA TGCGCCAGCAGCGGGAGGACAGGGGGGAACACTGAAGCTTTCTTT. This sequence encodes CASSGRTGGNTEAFF.

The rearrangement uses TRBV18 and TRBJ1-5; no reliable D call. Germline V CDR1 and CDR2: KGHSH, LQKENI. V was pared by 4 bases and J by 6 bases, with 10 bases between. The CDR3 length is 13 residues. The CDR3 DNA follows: TGTGCCAGCTCACAACAGAGGAGTCAGCCCCAGCATTTT. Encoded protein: CASSQQRSQPQHF.